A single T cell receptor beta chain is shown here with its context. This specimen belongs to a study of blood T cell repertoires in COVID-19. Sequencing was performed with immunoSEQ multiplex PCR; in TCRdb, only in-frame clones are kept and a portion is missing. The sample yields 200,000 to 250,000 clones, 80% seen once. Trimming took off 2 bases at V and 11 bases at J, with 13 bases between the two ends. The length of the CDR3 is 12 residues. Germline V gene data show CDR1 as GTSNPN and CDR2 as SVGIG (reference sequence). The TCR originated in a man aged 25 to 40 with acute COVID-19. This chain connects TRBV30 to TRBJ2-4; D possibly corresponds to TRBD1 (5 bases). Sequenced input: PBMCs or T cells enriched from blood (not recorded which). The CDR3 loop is CAWSPPGQVQYF. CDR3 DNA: TGTGCCTGGAGTCCCCCAGGGCAGGTTCAGTACTTC.